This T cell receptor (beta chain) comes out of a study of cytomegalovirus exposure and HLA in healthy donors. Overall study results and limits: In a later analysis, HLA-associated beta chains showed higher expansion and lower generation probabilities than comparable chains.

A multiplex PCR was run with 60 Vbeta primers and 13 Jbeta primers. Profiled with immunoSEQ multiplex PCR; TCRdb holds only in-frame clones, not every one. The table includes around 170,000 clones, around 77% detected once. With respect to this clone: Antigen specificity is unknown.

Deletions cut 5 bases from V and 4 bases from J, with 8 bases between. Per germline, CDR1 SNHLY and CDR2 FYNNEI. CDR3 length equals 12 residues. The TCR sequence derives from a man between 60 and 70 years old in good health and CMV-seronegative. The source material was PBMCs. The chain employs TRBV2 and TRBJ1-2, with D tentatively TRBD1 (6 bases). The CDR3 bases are TGTGCCAGCAGTACCAGGGGCTATGGCTACACCTTC. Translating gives CASSTRGYGYTF.